Listed below are T cell receptor beta chains from one sample, sequenced in a study of blood T cell repertoires in COVID-19. The assay was immunoSEQ multiplex PCR, and TCRdb's table has in-frame clones only and misses some. This table has tens of thousands of clones, roughly four fifths appearing once. Sequencing was performed on peripheral blood. The receptors come from a man between 65 and 85 years old with acute or convalescent COVID-19. Both conserved end residues are part of each CDR3. The D gene is left open where the match is weak. A row's size may be missing; if present it is once, few, many or a size class.

V gene,D gene,clone size,J gene,CDR3 DNA,CDR3 protein
TRBV2,-,many,TRBJ1-1,TGTGCCAGCAGTGAGGGCAGGGGCACTGAAGCTTTCTTT,CASSEGRGTEAFF
TRBV10-3,TRBD1,-,TRBJ1-2,TGTGCCATCAGCAAACAGGGGAACTATGGCTACACCTTC,CAISKQGNYGYTF
TRBV10-1,-,-,TRBJ2-2,TGCGCCAGCACCCACCACTTTTACAGGCCCACCGGGGAGCTGTTTTTT,CASTHHFYRPTGELFF
TRBV5-6,-,-,TRBJ2-4,TGTGCCAGCACCGTACAGGGATTCGAAAACATTCAGTACTTC,CASTVQGFENIQYF
TRBV29-1,TRBD1,few,TRBJ1-1,TGCAGCGGGGAAGGGGGCGCGGGCACTGAAGCTTTCTTT,CSGEGGAGTEAFF
TRBV28,-,-,TRBJ2-3,TGTGCCAGCAGTTACCCCCGGGACCGCGGGGTTTCAGATACGCAGTATTTT,CASSYPRDRGVSDTQYF
TRBV6-5,-,-,TRBJ1-1,TGTGCCAGCAGTTACGAAGGTGGGGGGAGGCCTTTCTTT,CASSYEGGGRPFF
TRBV2,TRBD1,once,TRBJ1-1,TGTGCCAGCAGTGGGACAGGCTTAGAAGCTTTCTTT,CASSGTGLEAFF
TRBV2,TRBD1,-,TRBJ1-1,TGTGCCAGCAGTGCCGGACAGGGCAGGGCTGAAGCTTTCTTT,CASSAGQGRAEAFF
TRBV6-4,TRBD2,few,TRBJ2-1,TGTGCCAGCAGTGAGGCTAGCGGGGGTAACAATGAGCAGTTCTTC,CASSEASGGNNEQFF
TRBV6-5,TRBD2,-,TRBJ2-5,TGTGCCAGCGGGGGTAGCGGGAGGCGAGAGACCCAGTACTTC,CASGGSGRRETQYF
TRBV9,-,-,TRBJ2-1,TGTGCCAGCAGCCCAGGGGCACTAGACTACAATGAGCAGTTCTTC,CASSPGALDYNEQFF
TRBV4-1,TRBD2,-,TRBJ2-3,TGCGCCAGCAGCCAAGATGGTTCGGGCGGGGGGACAGATACGCAGTATTTT,CASSQDGSGGGTDTQYF
TRBV10-1,-,-,TRBJ1-1,TGCGCCAGCAGTGATCCAGGCTTCACTGAAGCTTTCTTT,CASSDPGFTEAFF
TRBV6-5,TRBD1,-,TRBJ1-1,TGTGCCAGCAGGGTACAGGGGAGGTCTGAAGCTTTCTTT,CASRVQGRSEAFF
TRBV20-1,TRBD1,-,TRBJ2-1,TGCAGTGCTAGTGATCTGGGGACAGGGAGGATCAATGAGCAGTTCTTC,CSASDLGTGRINEQFF
TRBV10-1,TRBD1,-,TRBJ1-1,TGCGCCAGCAGCGGGGGGAGACAGGGGGCCTTGGACACTGAAGCTTTCTTT,CASSGGRQGALDTEAFF
TRBV23-1,-,few,TRBJ2-5,TGCGCCAGCAGCCCTGGAGGAGGATCGGAGACCCAGTACTTC,CASSPGGGSETQYF
TRBV18,TRBD1,-,TRBJ1-5,TGTGCCAGCTCAAACCTGACAGGGGTTCGGCAGCCCCAGCATTTT,CASSNLTGVRQPQHF
TRBV19,TRBD2,once,TRBJ2-2,TGTGCCAGTAGAGGAGGGACTAGCGGGAGGCACACCGGGGAGCTGTTTTTT,CASRGGTSGRHTGELFF
TRBV28,-,-,TRBJ1-1,TGTGCCAGCAGTCCCGGAGGTCTGAACACTGAAGCTTTCTTT,CASSPGGLNTEAFF
TRBV5-8,TRBD2,-,TRBJ2-3,TGTGCCAGCAGCTTGGTAGTAGCGGGGACAGATACGCAGTATTTT,CASSLVVAGTDTQYF
TRBV29-1,TRBD1,once,TRBJ2-7,TGCAGCGTCGCCACATTGACAGGGGCCGAGCAGTACTTC,CSVATLTGAEQYF
TRBV29-1,-,-,TRBJ2-7,TGCAGCGTTGCGGACAATAGCGAGCAGTACTTC,CSVADNSEQYF
TRBV6-5,TRBD2,-,TRBJ2-1,TGTGCCAGCATTCCAGGACTAGCGGGAGTGAATGAGCAGTTCTTC,CASIPGLAGVNEQFF
TRBV19,-,-,TRBJ1-1,TGTGCCAGTAGTATGGGCAGTAACACTGAAGCTTTCTTT,CASSMGSNTEAFF
TRBV10-3,TRBD1,-,TRBJ1-6,TGTGCCATCAGTGACCAGGGGGTCGGTTCACCCCTCCACTTT,CAISDQGVGSPLHF
TRBV10-2,TRBD2,-,TRBJ2-2,TGCGCCAGCCTACCCGGACTAGTCGACACCGGGGAGCTGTTTTTT,CASLPGLVDTGELFF
TRBV19,-,few,TRBJ2-3,TGTGCCAGTAGCAAAGACAGTTTGGGGGCGTATTTT,CASSKDSLGAYF
TRBV28,-,-,TRBJ1-1,TGTGCCAGCAGTTTTATCGGTGAAGCTTTCTTT,CASSFIGEAFF
TRBV18,TRBD1,-,TRBJ1-2,TGTGCCAGCTCACCGTCCCCAGGGGGGAACTATGGCTACACCTTC,CASSPSPGGNYGYTF
TRBV6-2/TRBV6-3,-,few,TRBJ2-1,TGTGCCAGCAGTTACGGCGGGTACCGCTACAATGAGCAGTTCTTC,CASSYGGYRYNEQFF
TRBV27,-,once,TRBJ1-5,TGTGCCAGCAGGCCCGGTTTAGATCAGCCCCAGCATTTT,CASRPGLDQPQHF
TRBV5-1,-,once,TRBJ2-3,TGCGCCAGCAGCCACCAGGGGACAGATACGCAGTATTTT,CASSHQGTDTQYF
TRBV7-6,-,-,TRBJ1-3,TGTGCCAGCAGCTTAGGGGGCAGCCACTCTGGAAACACCATATATTTT,CASSLGGSHSGNTIYF
TRBV13,-,-,TRBJ1-3,TGTGCCAGCAGCCCCAGGGTAGGGCGCACCTCTGGAAACACCATATATTTT,CASSPRVGRTSGNTIYF
TRBV5-5,-,-,TRBJ1-3,TGTGCCAGCAGCTTTCTCTCACTGACTGGAAACACCATATATTTT,CASSFLSLTGNTIYF
TRBV28,-,-,TRBJ1-1,TGTGCCAGCAGCCCCGGACAGAACACTGAAGCTTTCTTT,CASSPGQNTEAFF
TRBV12-2,-,-,TRBJ1-5,TGTGCAAGTCGCTTAGGATGGGACTCCAATCAGCCCCAGCATTTT,CASRLGWDSNQPQHF